Presented here are 15 T cell receptor beta chains from one specimen sequenced in a study of blood T cell repertoires in COVID-19. The repertoire was sequenced with immunoSEQ multiplex PCR; TCRdb's copy has only in-frame clones and lacks some. In the table there are roughly 230,000 clones, about 91% of which are singletons. Sequenced sample: peripheral blood. These receptors were collected from a middle-aged woman who had recovered from COVID-19.

This chain links TRBV18 with TRBJ2-5, with D unresolved. The CDR3 is 13 residues long. Germline lookup yields CDR1 KGHSH and CDR2 LQKENI. The V and J ends lost 2 bases and 2 bases respectively, with 6 bases between them. The CDR3 DNA sequence: TGTGCCAGCTCACCATCTAGGCAAGAGACCCAGTACTTC. Residues: CASSPSRQETQYF. Full variable domain (missing parts from reference TRBV18 and TRBJ2-5): NAGVMQNPRHLVRRRGQEARLRCSPMKGHSHVYWYRQLPEEGLKFMVYLQKENIIDESGMPKERFSAEFPKEGPSILRIQQVVRGDSAAYFCASSPSRQETQYFGPGTRLLVL.

The chain combines TRBV9 with TRBJ2-1; 8 nucleotides agree with TRBD2. The CDR3 has 16 amino acids. Germline V lookup: CDR1 SGDLS, CDR2 YYNGEE. Germline trimming cut 0 bases from V and 4 bases from J; bases unmatched to any gene: 6. CDR3 nucleotide sequence: TGTGCCAGCAGCGTAGAGGGTAGCGGGACGTACAATGAGCAGTTCTTC. This sequence encodes CASSVEGSGTYNEQFF.

The chain uses TRBV2 and TRBJ2-2; 7 nucleotides line up with TRBD1. This CDR3 has 14 amino acids. Germline CDR1 and CDR2: SNHLY and FYNNEI. After removal of 5 bases from V and 4 bases from J, the junction contained 4 bases not matched to a gene. CDR3 sequence: CASSTGQPTGELFF. For the CDR3, the DNA is TGTGCCAGCAGTACGGGACAGCCCACCGGGGAGCTGTTTTTT.

The chain carries TRBV3-1 (or the pseudogene TRBV3-2) and TRBJ2-3; D not certain. V lost 1 base and J 5 bases, leaving 7 bases between the germline ends. This CDR3 contains 13 residues. CDR1 is LGHDT, CDR2 YNNKEL, per germline (reference sequence). The CDR3 sequence is CASSQARRDTQYF. The CDR3 coding sequence is TGTGCCAGCAGCCAAGCTCGCAGAGATACGCAGTATTTT.

The chain carries TRBV23-1 and TRBJ1-5; perhaps TRBD1 as D (5 bases). TRBV23-1 is recorded as an ORF, its role being uncertain. V lost 6 bases and J 2 bases, leaving 14 bases between the germline ends. The length of the CDR3 is 15 residues. The CDR3 is CASSPFYRRNQPQHF. CDR3 nucleotides: TGCGCCAGCAGCCCCTTTTACAGGCGCAATCAGCCCCAGCATTTT.

This chain connects TRBV5-4 to TRBJ2-3, with 12 nucleotides matching TRBD2. Germline CDR1 SGHNT, CDR2 YYREEE (reference sequence). The CDR3 loop spans 15 amino acids. With V trimmed by 4 bases and J by 4 bases, 4 bases remained unmatched. CDR3 DNA: TGTGCCAGCAGCCTAGCGGGGGGGCCTTCAGATACGCAGTATTTT. Encoded protein: CASSLAGGPSDTQYF.

The chain links TRBV7-9 to TRBJ1-1; possibly TRBD1 for D (5 bases). CDR1 and CDR2 (germline): SEHNR, FQNEAQ (reference sequence). This CDR3 contains 14 residues. V lost 1 base, J lost 1 base, and 7 bases lay in between. The CDR3 DNA is TGTGCCAGCAGCTTAGGACAGCCGAACACTGAAGCTTTCTTT. Its protein product is CASSLGQPNTEAFF.

The V gene is TRBV9, the J gene TRBJ2-3, with a possible D match to TRBD2 (5 bases). V lost 4 bases, J lost 1 base, and 10 bases lay in between. The length of the CDR3 is 14 residues. Germline assignment: CDR1 SGDLS and CDR2 YYNGEE. The CDR3, as DNA: TGTGCCAGCAGCCCTTCGGAGGGCACAGATACGCAGTATTTT. Translated, it gives CASSPSEGTDTQYF.

The genes are TRBV5-1 and TRBJ2-7, with TRBD1 matching 8 bases. Germline-derived CDR1 and CDR2 are SGHRS and YFSETQ. The length of the CDR3 is 14 residues. J lost 6 bases, V lost 4 bases, and 9 bases had no gene match. This CDR3 is CASSPRTGSSEQYF. The DNA for the CDR3 is TGCGCCAGCAGCCCCCGGACAGGGTCCAGCGAGCAGTACTTC.

V usage is TRBV11-3 and J usage is TRBJ2-3, with 10 bases identical to TRBD1. The CDR3 is made up of 14 amino acids. The ends lost 5 bases at V and 4 bases at J; junction bases unmatched: 3. Germline values: CDR1 SGHNT, CDR2 YENEEA. Here the CDR3 DNA reads TGTGCCAGCAGCCCTGGACAGGGGGCAGATACGCAGTATTTT. This translates into CASSPGQGADTQYF.

Only one count was recorded for this clone. The DNA is omitted, as the CDR3 cannot be located on it reliably, and the CDR3 follows TCRdb's listing. The J gene is TRBJ1-1, the V gene TRBV5-1. The CDR3 spans 15 residues, counting both ends. CDR1 is SGHRS, CDR2 YFSETQ, per germline. Here the CDR3 reads CASSLEVAGGAKGTF.

The chain recombines TRBV27 with TRBJ2-5; 11 bases are shared with TRBD2. CDR3 size: 15 residues. The germline V gene has CDR1 MNHEY and CDR2 SMNVEV (reference sequence). Losses at the gene ends were 5 bases for V and 5 bases for J; bases not matched to a gene: 7. CDR3 amino acids: CASSPASGGLETQYF. CDR3 nucleotide sequence: TGTGCCAGCAGTCCCGCTAGCGGGGGGTTGGAGACCCAGTACTTC.

The chain joins TRBV5-5 to TRBJ2-3; D unresolved. Per germline, CDR1 SGHKS and CDR2 YYEKEE (reference sequence). V lost 0 bases and J 7 bases, leaving 6 bases between the germline ends. The CDR3 contains 12 residues. Written as DNA, the CDR3 is TGTGCCAGCAGCTTGGCCGCTAATACGCAGTATTTT. As protein: CASSLAANTQYF.

This clone showed up just once. The J gene is TRBJ1-2, the V gene TRBV20-1, with 9 bases that match TRBD1. V was clipped by 4 bases and J by 8 bases; unmatched bases: 2. The CDR3 consists of 11 residues. Germline V CDR1 and CDR2: DFQATT, SNEGSKA (reference sequence). The CDR3 DNA reads TGCAGTGCTACCGGGACAGGGGGCTACACCTTC. Translated: CSATGTGGYTF.

V and J are TRBV27 and TRBJ2-1; no clear D. The CDR3 sequence is 16 residues long. V was shortened by 8 bases and J by 8 bases, with 25 bases between the two germline ends. CDR1 is MNHEY, CDR2 SMNVEV, per germline (reference sequence). The CDR3 DNA reads as TGTGCCAGCGGCCCCCTTGCAGGAAGATTCAAGGATGAGCAGTTCTTC. Amino acids: CASGPLAGRFKDEQFF.